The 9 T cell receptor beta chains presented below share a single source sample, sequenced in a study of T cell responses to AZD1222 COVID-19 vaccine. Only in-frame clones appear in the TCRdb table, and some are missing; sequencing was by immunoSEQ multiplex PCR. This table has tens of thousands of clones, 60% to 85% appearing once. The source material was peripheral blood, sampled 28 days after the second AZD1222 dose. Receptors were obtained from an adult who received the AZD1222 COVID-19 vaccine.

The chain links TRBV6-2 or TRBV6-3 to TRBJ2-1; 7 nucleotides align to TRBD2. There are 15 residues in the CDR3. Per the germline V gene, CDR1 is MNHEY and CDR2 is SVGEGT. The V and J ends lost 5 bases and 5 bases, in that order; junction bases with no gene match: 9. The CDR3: CASSTAGTQHNEQFF. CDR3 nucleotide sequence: TGTGCCAGCAGTACAGCGGGAACCCAACACAATGAGCAGTTCTTC.

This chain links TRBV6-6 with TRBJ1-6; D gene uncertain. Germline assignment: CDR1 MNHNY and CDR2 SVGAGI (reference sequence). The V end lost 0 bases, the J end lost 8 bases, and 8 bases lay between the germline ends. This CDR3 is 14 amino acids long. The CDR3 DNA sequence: TGTGCCAGCAGTTACTCGAAAACGGATTCACCCCTCCACTTT. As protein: CASSYSKTDSPLHF.

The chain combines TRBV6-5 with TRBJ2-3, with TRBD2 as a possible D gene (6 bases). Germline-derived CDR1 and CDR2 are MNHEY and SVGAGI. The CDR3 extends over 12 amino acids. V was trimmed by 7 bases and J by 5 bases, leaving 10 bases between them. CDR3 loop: CASIGRGDTQYF. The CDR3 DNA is TGTGCCAGCATCGGGCGGGGAGATACGCAGTATTTT.

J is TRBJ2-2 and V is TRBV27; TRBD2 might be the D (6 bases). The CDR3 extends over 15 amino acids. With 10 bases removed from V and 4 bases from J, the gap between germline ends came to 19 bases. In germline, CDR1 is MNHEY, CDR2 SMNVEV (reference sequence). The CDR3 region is CATRSGGTRTGELFF. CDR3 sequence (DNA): TGTGCCACTAGGAGTGGGGGGACCCGCACCGGGGAGCTGTTTTTT.

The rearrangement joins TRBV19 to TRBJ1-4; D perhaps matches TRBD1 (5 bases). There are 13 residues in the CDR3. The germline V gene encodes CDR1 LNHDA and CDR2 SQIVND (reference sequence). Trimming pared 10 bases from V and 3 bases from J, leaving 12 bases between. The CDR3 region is CATRDGANEKLFF. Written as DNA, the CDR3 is TGTGCCACCCGGGACGGAGCTAATGAAAAACTGTTTTTT.

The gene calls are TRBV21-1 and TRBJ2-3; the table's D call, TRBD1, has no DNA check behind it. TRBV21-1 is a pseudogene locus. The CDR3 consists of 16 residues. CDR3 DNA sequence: TGTGCCAGCAGCAGGCAGCCGGGACAAAAGGCAGATACGCAGTATTTT. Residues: CASSRQPGQKADTQYF.

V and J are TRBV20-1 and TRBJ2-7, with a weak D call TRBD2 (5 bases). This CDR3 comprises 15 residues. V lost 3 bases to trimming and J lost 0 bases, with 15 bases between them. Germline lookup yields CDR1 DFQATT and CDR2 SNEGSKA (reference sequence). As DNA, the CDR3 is TGCAGTGCTAGTGGGTTGATGGGGAGCTCCTACGAGCAGTACTTC. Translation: CSASGLMGSSYEQYF.

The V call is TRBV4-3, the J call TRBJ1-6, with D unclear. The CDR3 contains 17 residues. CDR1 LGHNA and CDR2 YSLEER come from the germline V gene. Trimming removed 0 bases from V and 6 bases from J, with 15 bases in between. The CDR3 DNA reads TGCGCCAGCAGCCAAGATTGGCGAACAGAGATTAATTCACCCCTCCACTTT. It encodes CASSQDWRTEINSPLHF.

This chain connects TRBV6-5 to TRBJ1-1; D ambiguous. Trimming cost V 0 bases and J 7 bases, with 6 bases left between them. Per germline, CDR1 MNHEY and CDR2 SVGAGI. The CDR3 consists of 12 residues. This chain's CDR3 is CASSYSGGEAFF. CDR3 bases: TGTGCCAGCAGTTACTCGGGAGGTGAAGCTTTCTTT.